The next 12 T cell receptor beta chains were all read from a single sample in a study of blood T cells in healthy people across ages. Primers used in a second PCR of about 6 to 11 cycles were a sample-barcoded 5' primer and a J-beta primer mix. TCRdb re-called the 5' RACE reads with MiXCR, one entry per CDR3 protein. The sample shows 600,000 or so distinct CDR3 sequences, 25% to 35% of them seen only once. The sequenced material came from blood. These receptor sequences come from an elderly woman in good health.

This clonotype turned up a few times. The CDR3 DNA sequence: TGTGCCAGCAGTGAACAGGGAAGGGATGAAAAACTGTTTTTT. It specifies CASSEQGRDEKLFF. The V gene is TRBV9, the J gene TRBJ1-4; tentative D call: TRBD1 (6 bases). The germline gives CDR1 SGDLS, CDR2 YYNGEE. V was clipped by 5 bases and J by 6 bases, with 14 bases between them. There are 14 residues in the CDR3.

This clonotype was seen ten or more times. The chain has TRBV9 and TRBJ2-7; D call uncertain. Trimming cost V 0 bases and J 5 bases, with 3 bases left between them. Germline V lookup: CDR1 SGDLS, CDR2 YYNGEE. This CDR3 is built from 11 residues. The CDR3 sequence is CASSVDDEQYF. CDR3 DNA sequence: TGTGCCAGCAGCGTAGATGACGAGCAGTACTTC.

Ten or more counts support this clonotype. V usage is TRBV12-3 or TRBV12-4 and J usage is TRBJ1-1; 8 bases are a match to TRBD1. The CDR3 spans 15 residues. Unmatched junction bases numbered 4, after V lost 3 bases and J lost 1 base. This CDR3 reads CASSFRGLTNTEAFF. For the CDR3, the DNA is TGTGCCAGCAGTTTCAGGGGGCTAACGAACACTGAAGCTTTCTTT.

The gene calls are TRBV7-2 and TRBJ2-7, with 10 bases that match TRBD1. The V gene end was trimmed by 3 bases and the J gene end by 6 bases; junction bases not matched to a gene: 5. Germline V gene lookup returns CDR1 SGHTA and CDR2 FQGNSA. This CDR3 spans 14 amino acids. For the CDR3, the DNA is TGTGCCAGCAGCTTGACCTGGACAGGGGGCGAGCAGTACTTC. Its protein product is CASSLTWTGGEQYF.

In this sample, this clonotype turned up many times. The chain is built from TRBV6-5 and TRBJ2-7; D is perhaps TRBD1 (6 bases). V was trimmed by 0 bases and J by 2 bases, leaving 11 bases between them. The length of the CDR3 is 15 residues. The germline gives CDR1 MNHEY, CDR2 SVGAGI. CDR3 amino acids: CASSYSTGSTYEQYF. In DNA, the CDR3 is TGTGCCAGCAGTTACTCAACAGGGAGTACCTACGAGCAGTACTTC.

The chain joins TRBV7-3 to TRBJ2-5; a weak D match, TRBD2 (6 bases). CDR3 size: 14 residues. CDR1 and CDR2 (germline): SGHTA, FQGTGA. The V end was cut by 2 bases, the J end by 11 bases, with 18 bases between. Written as DNA, the CDR3 is TGTGCCAGCAGCTTATGGGGGGAGAACAATGAGCAGTACTTC. Protein sequence: CASSLWGENNEQYF.

This clonotype was counted ten times or more. This chain connects TRBV5-1 to TRBJ2-4, with 9 bases identical to TRBD1. This CDR3 has 14 residues. Germline CDR1 and CDR2: SGHRS and YFSETQ. The V segment lost 7 bases and the J segment 9 bases; nucleotides outside the gene matches: 11. The CDR3 sequence is CASGLGTGLSIQYF. CDR3 nucleotide sequence: TGCGCCAGCGGACTCGGGACAGGGCTTTCCATTCAGTACTTC. The full variable domain, in which reference TRBV5-1 and TRBJ2-4 provide the parts outside the CDR3, is KAGVTQTPRYLIKTRGQQVTLSCSPISGHRSVSWYQQTPGQGLQFLFEYFSETQRNKGNFPGRFSGRQFSNSRSEMNVSTLELGDSALYLCASGLGTGLSIQYFGAGTRLSVL.

This clonotype showed up just a few times. V and J are TRBV14 and TRBJ1-6; possible D gene TRBD1, 5 bases. The CDR3 extends over 14 amino acids. Germline CDR1 SGHDN, CDR2 FVKESK. V gave up 4 bases and J gave up 12 bases, with 16 bases separating them. Written as DNA, the CDR3 is TGTGCCAGCAGCCCGGCGGGGGGAAACCGACCCCTCCACTTT. Its protein is CASSPAGGNRPLHF.

This clonotype occurred a few times. The genes are TRBV7-2 and TRBJ2-1; D unresolved. The CDR3 covers 15 residues. Germline CDR1 SGHTA, CDR2 FQGNSA. V was clipped by 1 base and J by 5 bases, with 12 bases between them. CDR3 sequence: CASSLGPGNHNEQFF. The CDR3 DNA reads TGTGCCAGCAGCTTAGGACCAGGTAATCACAATGAGCAGTTCTTC.

This clonotype came up a few times. The genes are TRBV5-1 and TRBJ1-2; 8 nucleotides align to TRBD1. Germline CDR1 SGHRS, CDR2 YFSETQ. Losses at the gene ends were 4 bases for V and 5 bases for J; bases not matched to a gene: 7. The CDR3 is 14 amino acids. In DNA, the CDR3 is TGCGCCAGCAGCGAAGTAGACAGGGGATATGGCTACACCTTC. Protein: CASSEVDRGYGYTF.

At least ten counts were recorded for this clonotype. The chain carries TRBV5-5 and TRBJ1-6, with D perhaps matching TRBD1 (5 bases). Germline V gene data show CDR1 as SGHKS and CDR2 as YYEKEE (reference sequence). Trimming left V 3 bases short and J 0 bases short, with 13 bases between. The CDR3 extends over 17 amino acids. The CDR3, as DNA: TGTGCCAGCAGCTGGGGACCGCCGAGCTCCTATAATTCACCCCTCCACTTT. Translated, it gives CASSWGPPSSYNSPLHF.

A remark on this clonotype: A read error may be the cause here, since a much bigger clone is one base away. The V gene is TRBV5-1, the J gene TRBJ2-1; no firm D call. The last part of the DNA fits TRBJ2-7 better; the J call may be wrong. This CDR3 has 16 amino acids. The V gene's germline CDR1 is SGHRS and CDR2 YFSETQ. Here the CDR3 DNA reads TGCGCCAGCAGCTTGGGTCAGAGTATCTCCTACAATGAGCAGTACTTC. Amino acid sequence: CASSLGQSISYNEQYF.